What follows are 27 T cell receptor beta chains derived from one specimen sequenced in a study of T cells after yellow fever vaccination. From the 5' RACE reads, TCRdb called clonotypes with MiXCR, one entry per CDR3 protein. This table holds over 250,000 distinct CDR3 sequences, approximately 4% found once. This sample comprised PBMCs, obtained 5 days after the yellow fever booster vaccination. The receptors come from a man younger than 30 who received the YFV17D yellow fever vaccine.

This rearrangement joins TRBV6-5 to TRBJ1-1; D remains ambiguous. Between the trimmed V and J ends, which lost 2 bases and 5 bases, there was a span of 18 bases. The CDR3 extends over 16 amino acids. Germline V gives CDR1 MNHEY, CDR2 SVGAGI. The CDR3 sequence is CASSYDMVRGGTEAFF. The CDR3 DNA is TGTGCCAGCAGTTACGATATGGTCAGAGGCGGGACTGAAGCTTTCTTT.

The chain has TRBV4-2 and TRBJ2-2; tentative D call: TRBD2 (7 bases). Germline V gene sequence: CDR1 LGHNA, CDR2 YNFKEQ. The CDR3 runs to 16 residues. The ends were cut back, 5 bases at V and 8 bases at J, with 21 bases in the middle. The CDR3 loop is CASSVGAGGLAGELFF. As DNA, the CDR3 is TGTGCCAGCAGCGTTGGGGCCGGGGGGCTCGCTGGGGAGCTGTTTTTT.

The CDR3 region is CASRAKRTDYSSGNTIYF. The CDR3 DNA reads TGTGCCAGCAGAGCCAAAAGGACAGACTATTCCTCTGGAAACACCATATATTTT. This rearrangement joins TRBV6-5 to TRBJ1-3, with D possibly matching TRBD1 (6 bases). The germline gives CDR1 MNHEY, CDR2 SVGAGI. The CDR3 spans 18 residues. Trimming removed 6 bases from V and 0 bases from J, with 21 bases in between.

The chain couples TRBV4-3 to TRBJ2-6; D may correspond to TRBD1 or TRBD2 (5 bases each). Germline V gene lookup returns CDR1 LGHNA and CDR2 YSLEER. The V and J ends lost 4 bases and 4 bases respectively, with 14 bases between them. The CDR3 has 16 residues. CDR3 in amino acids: CASSPVTGPGANVLTF. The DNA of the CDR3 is TGCGCCAGCAGCCCAGTCACGGGGCCCGGGGCCAACGTCCTGACTTTC.

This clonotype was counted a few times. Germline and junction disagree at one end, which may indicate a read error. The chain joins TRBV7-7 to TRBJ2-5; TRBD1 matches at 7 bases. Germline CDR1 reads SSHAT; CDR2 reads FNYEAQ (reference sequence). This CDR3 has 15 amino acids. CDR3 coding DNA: TGTGCTAGCAGCTTAGAGGGACAGCCCGGGGAGACCCAGTACTTC. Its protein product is CASSLEGQPGETQYF.

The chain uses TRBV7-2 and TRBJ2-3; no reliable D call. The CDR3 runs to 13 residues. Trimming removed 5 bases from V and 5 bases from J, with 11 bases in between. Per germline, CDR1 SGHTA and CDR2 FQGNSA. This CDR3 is CASSNRIGDTQYF. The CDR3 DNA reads TGTGCCAGCAGCAATCGCATTGGAGATACGCAGTATTTT.

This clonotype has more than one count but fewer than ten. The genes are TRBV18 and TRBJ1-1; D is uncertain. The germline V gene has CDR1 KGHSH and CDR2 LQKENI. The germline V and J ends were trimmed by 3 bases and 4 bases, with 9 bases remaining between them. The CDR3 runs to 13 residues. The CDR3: CASSPPQFTEAFF. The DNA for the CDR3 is TGTGCCAGCTCACCTCCCCAGTTCACTGAAGCTTTCTTT. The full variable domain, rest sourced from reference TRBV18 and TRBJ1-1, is NAGVMQNPRHLVRRRGQEARLRCSPMKGHSHVYWYRQLPEEGLKFMVYLQKENIIDESGMPKERFSAEFPKEGPSILRIQQVVRGDSAAYFCASSPPQFTEAFFGQGTRLTVV.

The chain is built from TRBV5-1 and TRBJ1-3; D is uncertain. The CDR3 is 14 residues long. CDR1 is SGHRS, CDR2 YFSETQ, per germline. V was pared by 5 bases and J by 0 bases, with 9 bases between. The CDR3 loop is CASSSISSGNTIYF. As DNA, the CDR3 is TGCGCCAGCAGTTCTATCTCCTCTGGAAACACCATATATTTT.

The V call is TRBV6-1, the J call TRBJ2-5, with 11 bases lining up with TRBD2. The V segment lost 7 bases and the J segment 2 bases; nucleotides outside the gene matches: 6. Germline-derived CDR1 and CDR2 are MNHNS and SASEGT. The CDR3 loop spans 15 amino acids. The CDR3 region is CASMGLAAIQETQYF. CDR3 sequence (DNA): TGTGCCAGCATGGGACTAGCGGCGATTCAAGAGACCCAGTACTTC.

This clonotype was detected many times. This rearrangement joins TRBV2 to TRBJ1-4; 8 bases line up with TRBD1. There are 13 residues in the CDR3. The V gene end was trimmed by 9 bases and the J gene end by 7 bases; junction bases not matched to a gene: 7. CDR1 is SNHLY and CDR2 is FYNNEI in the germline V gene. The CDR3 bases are TGTGCCAGTGGAGGGCAGGGGGCTGAAAAACTGTTTTTT. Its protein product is CASGGQGAEKLFF.

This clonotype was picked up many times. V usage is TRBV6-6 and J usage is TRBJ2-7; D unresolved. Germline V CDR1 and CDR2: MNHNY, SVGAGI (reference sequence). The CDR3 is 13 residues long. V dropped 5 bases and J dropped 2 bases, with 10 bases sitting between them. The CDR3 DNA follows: TGTGCCAGCAGTGGTGCGTCCCCCTACGAGCAGTACTTC. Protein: CASSGASPYEQYF.

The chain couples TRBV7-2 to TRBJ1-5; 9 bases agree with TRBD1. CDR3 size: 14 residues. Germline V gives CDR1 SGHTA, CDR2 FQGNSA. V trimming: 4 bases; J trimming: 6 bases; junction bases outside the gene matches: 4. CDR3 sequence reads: CASSSQGAGQPQHF. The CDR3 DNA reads TGTGCCAGCAGCTCACAGGGGGCGGGTCAGCCCCAGCATTTT.

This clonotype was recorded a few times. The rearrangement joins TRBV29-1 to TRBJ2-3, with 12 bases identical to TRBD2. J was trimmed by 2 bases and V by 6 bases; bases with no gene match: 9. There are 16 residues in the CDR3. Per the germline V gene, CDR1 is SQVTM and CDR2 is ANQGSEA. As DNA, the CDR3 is TGCAGCGTGCTCCCGGGGACTAGCGGGTCCACAGATACGCAGTATTTT. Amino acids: CSVLPGTSGSTDTQYF.

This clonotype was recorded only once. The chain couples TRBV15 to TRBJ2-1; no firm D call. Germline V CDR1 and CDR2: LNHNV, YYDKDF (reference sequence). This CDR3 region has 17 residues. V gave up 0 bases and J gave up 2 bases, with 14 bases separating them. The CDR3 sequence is CATSRDRSPAAYNEQFF. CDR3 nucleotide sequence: TGTGCCACCAGCAGAGATCGAAGTCCTGCTGCCTACAATGAGCAGTTCTTC.

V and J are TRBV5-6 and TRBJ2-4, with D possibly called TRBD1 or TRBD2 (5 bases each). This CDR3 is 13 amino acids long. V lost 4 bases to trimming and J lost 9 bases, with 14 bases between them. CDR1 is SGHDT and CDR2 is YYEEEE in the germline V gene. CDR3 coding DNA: TGTGCCAGCAGCCAAGAATCCGGGGCCATTCAGTACTTC. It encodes CASSQESGAIQYF.

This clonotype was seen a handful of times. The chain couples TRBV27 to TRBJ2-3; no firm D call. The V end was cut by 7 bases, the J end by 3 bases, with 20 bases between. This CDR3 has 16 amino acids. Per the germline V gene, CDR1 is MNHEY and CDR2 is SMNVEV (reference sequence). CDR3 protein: CASTRAVGAPTDTQYF. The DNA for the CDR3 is TGTGCCAGCACCCGGGCCGTGGGCGCACCGACAGATACGCAGTATTTT.

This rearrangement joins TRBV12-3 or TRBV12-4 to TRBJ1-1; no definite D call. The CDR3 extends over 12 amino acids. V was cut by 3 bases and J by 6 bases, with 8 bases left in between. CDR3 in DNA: TGTGCCAGCAGTTTCGTAGAGGCTGAAGCTTTCTTT. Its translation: CASSFVEAEAFF.

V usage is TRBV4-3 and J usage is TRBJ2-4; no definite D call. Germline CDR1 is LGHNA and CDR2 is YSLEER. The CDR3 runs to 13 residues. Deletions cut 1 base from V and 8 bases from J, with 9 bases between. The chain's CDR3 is CASSQVDGDIQYF. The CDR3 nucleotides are TGCGCCAGCAGCCAAGTAGATGGGGACATTCAGTACTTC.

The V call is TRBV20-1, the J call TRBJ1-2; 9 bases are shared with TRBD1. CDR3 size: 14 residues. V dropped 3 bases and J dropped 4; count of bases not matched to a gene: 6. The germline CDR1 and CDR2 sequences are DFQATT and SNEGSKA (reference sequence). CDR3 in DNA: TGCAGTGCTAGGGCGGGACAGGGTATCTATGGCTACACCTTC. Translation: CSARAGQGIYGYTF.

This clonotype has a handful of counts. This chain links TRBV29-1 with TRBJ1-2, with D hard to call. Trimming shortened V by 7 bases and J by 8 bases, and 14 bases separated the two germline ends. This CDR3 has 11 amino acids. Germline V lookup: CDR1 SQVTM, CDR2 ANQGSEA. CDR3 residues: CSAVSLSGYTF. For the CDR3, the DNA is TGCAGCGCCGTTAGTTTATCCGGCTACACCTTC.

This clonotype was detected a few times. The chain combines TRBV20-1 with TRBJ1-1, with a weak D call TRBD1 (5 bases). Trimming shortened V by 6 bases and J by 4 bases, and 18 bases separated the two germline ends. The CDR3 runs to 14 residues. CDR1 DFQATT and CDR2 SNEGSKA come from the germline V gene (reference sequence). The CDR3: CSARTGTLSTEAFF. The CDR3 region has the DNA TGCAGTGCCCGAACCGGGACCTTATCCACTGAAGCTTTCTTT.

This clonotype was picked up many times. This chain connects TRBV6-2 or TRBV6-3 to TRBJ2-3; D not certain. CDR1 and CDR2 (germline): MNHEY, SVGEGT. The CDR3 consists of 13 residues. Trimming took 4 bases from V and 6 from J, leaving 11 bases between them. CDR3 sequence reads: CASSSNEADTQYF. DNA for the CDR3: TGTGCCAGCAGTTCCAATGAGGCCGATACGCAGTATTTT.

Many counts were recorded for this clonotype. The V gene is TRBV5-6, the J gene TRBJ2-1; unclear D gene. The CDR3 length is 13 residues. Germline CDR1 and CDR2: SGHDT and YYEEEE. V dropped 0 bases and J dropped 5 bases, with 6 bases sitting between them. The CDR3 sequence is CASSLDENNEQFF. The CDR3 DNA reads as TGTGCCAGCAGCTTGGACGAGAACAATGAGCAGTTCTTC.

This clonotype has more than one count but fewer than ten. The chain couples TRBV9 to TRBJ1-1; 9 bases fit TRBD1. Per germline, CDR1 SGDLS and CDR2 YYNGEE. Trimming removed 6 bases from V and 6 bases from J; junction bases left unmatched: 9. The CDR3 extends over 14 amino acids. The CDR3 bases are TGTGCCAGCACCCCGACAGGGGGAGGTCCTGAAGCTTTCTTT. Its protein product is CASTPTGGGPEAFF. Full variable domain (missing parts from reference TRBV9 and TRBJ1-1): DSGVTQTPKHLITATGQRVTLRCSPRSGDLSVYWYQQSLDQGLQFLIQYYNGEERAKGNILERFSAQQFPDLHSELNLSSLELGDSALYFCASTPTGGGPEAFFGQGTRLTVV.

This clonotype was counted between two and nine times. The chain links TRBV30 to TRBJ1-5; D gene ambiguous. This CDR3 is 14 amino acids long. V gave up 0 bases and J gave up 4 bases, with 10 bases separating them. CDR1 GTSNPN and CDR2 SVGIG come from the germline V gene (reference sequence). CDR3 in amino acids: CAWSVMGWNQPQHF. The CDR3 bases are TGTGCCTGGAGTGTAATGGGGTGGAATCAGCCCCAGCATTTT.

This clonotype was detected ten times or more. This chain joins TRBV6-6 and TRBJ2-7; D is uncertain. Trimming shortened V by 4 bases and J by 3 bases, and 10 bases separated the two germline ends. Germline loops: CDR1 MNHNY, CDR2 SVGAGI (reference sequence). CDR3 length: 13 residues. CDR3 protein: CASSSASFYEQYV. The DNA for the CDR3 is TGTGCCAGCAGTTCGGCCTCGTTCTACGAGCAGTACGTC.

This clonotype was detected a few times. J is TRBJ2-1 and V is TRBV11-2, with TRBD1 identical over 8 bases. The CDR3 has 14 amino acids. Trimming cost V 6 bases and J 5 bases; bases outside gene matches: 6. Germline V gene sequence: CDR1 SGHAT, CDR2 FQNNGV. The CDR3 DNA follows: TGTGCCAGCAGAAACCGGGACAGGAACAATGAGCAGTTCTTC. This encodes CASRNRDRNNEQFF.